Detailed here is one T cell receptor (beta chain). V lost 4 bases and J lost 6, with 17 bases in between. The length of the CDR3 is 16 residues. CDR1 and CDR2 (germline): SGHNT, YYREEE (reference sequence). Measured with immunoSEQ multiplex PCR; TCRdb has only the in-frame clones, and not every one. The repertoire holds around 110,000 clones, with approximately 81% as singletons. This specimen belongs to a study of blood T cell repertoires in COVID-19. About the research overall: Italy, Spain and the United States were the sources of the convalescent and acute COVID-19 samples. T cells, B-cell-depleted T cells, or PBMCs supplied cDNA or gDNA.

The chain combines TRBV5-4 with TRBJ1-6, with a tentative D call TRBD1 (5 bases). The receptor was derived from a human donor in a cohort sampled during active COVID-19. Sequenced: peripheral blood. The CDR3 sequence: CASSPFGQGLNSPLHF. CDR3 DNA: TGTGCCAGCAGCCCTTTCGGGCAGGGTCTTAATTCACCCCTCCACTTT.